The 29 T cell receptor beta chains reported below all come from one sample, sequenced in a study of blood T cell repertoires in COVID-19. Sequenced by immunoSEQ multiplex PCR; TCRdb stores in-frame clones only, minus some. The table has about 170,000 clones, around nine tenths seen once. Sample: peripheral blood. These receptors all come from a man younger than 35 with active or convalescent COVID-19.

The CDR3 coding sequence is TGTGCCTCGGGGGAGGTATCGGGACCGCTCCACTTT. This translates into CASGEVSGPLHF. The gene calls are TRBV10-3 and TRBJ1-6; tentative D call: TRBD1 (5 bases). Looked up from germline, CDR1 is ENHRY and CDR2 is SYGVKD. The CDR3 runs to 12 residues. V dropped 11 bases and J dropped 16 bases, with 21 bases sitting between them.

This rearrangement joins TRBV5-6 to TRBJ1-6; D is ambiguous. Germline V gene lookup returns CDR1 SGHDT and CDR2 YYEEEE. V dropped 4 bases and J dropped 0 bases, with 14 bases sitting between them. The length of the CDR3 is 17 residues. This CDR3 reads CASSPWTGSSYNSPLHF. The DNA for the CDR3 is TGTGCCAGCAGCCCTTGGACGGGGAGCTCCTATAATTCACCCCTCCACTTT.

This sequence joins TRBV27 and TRBJ2-2; no reliable D call. The CDR3 is 14 residues long. V lost 8 bases to trimming and J lost 0 bases, with 10 bases between them. CDR1 is MNHEY and CDR2 is SMNVEV in the germline V gene (reference sequence). The CDR3 is CASRAGANTGELFF. The CDR3 DNA sequence: TGTGCCAGCCGCGCCGGAGCGAACACCGGGGAGCTGTTTTTT.

This sequence joins TRBV27 and TRBJ1-2, with D possibly being TRBD1 (5 bases). The V end was cut by 5 bases, the J end by 5 bases, with 15 bases between. Germline CDR1 MNHEY, CDR2 SMNVEV (reference sequence). There are 14 residues in the CDR3. In DNA form, the CDR3 reads TGTGCCAGCAGTACCCGGGGGGGTGGGTATGGCTACACCTTC. This sequence encodes CASSTRGGGYGYTF.

This rearrangement joins TRBV28 to TRBJ1-2; TRBD1 might be the D (5 bases). The CDR3 is 13 amino acids. The V and J ends lost 8 bases and 9 bases respectively, with 19 bases between them. In germline, CDR1 is MDHEN, CDR2 SYDVKM. CDR3 coding DNA: TGTGCCAGCGAGTCCGGGCAGGGCCTGAGCTACACCTTC. Amino acid sequence: CASESGQGLSYTF.

This clone was detected once. The chain couples TRBV6-6 to TRBJ2-3; D is undetermined. There are 12 residues in the CDR3. V was cut by 6 bases and J by 4 bases, with 8 bases left in between. Germline V gives CDR1 MNHNY, CDR2 SVGAGI (reference sequence). Here the CDR3 reads CASRKLSDTQYF. For the CDR3, the DNA is TGTGCCAGCAGAAAACTATCAGATACGCAGTATTTT.

The chain uses TRBV19 and TRBJ2-3; D may be TRBD1 (8 bases). Germline values: CDR1 LNHDA, CDR2 SQIVND (reference sequence). This CDR3 is 18 amino acids long. Trimming stripped 2 bases from V and 2 bases from J, with 20 bases between. In DNA, the CDR3 is TGTGCCAGTAGTATATCCGGGAGGACAGGGAGAGCCACAGATACGCAGTATTTT. Amino acid sequence: CASSISGRTGRATDTQYF.

The chain is built from TRBV24-1 and TRBJ2-2, with a tentative D call TRBD2 (5 bases). V was clipped by 3 bases and J by 3 bases, with 16 bases between them. The germline gives CDR1 KGHDR, CDR2 SFDVKD. The CDR3 loop spans 17 amino acids. The CDR3 is CATSDMGPDSHTGELFF. CDR3 DNA sequence: TGTGCCACCAGTGATATGGGCCCGGACTCTCACACCGGGGAGCTGTTTTTT.

The rearrangement joins TRBV3-1 (or the pseudogene TRBV3-2) to TRBJ2-2, with 8 bases that match TRBD1. With 4 bases clipped from V and 4 bases from J, the junction kept 17 bases outside the gene matches. The V gene's germline CDR1 is LGHDT and CDR2 YNNKEL (reference sequence). This CDR3 is 19 amino acids long. The CDR3 DNA is TGTGCCAGCAGCCCCAAGACAGGGGTTCAAGGCAAGGGCACCGGGGAGCTGTTTTTT. Translated, it gives CASSPKTGVQGKGTGELFF.

The chain links TRBV9 to TRBJ1-6; TRBD1 matches 8 bases. The CDR3 has 14 residues. CDR1 SGDLS and CDR2 YYNGEE come from the germline V gene. With V trimmed by 3 bases and J by 11 bases, 7 bases remained unmatched. CDR3 protein: CASSAGQAHPPLHF. CDR3 nucleotides: TGTGCCAGCAGCGCGGGACAGGCTCATCCACCCCTCCACTTT.

This clone is a singleton in its sample. The rearrangement uses TRBV6-1 and TRBJ2-7; 12 bases are shared with TRBD2. In germline, CDR1 is MNHNS, CDR2 SASEGT. There are 14 residues in the CDR3. V lost 7 bases to trimming and J lost 3 bases; unmatched junction nucleotides: 4. Written as DNA, the CDR3 is TGTGCCAGCACAGGACTAGCGGGAAGCTACGAGCAGTACTTC. Translating gives CASTGLAGSYEQYF.

The chain links TRBV4-2 to TRBJ2-3; D uncertain. CDR1 is LGHNA, CDR2 YNFKEQ, per germline. The CDR3 is made up of 14 amino acids. The V gene lost 1 base and the J gene lost 4 bases, with 9 bases spanning the gap. In DNA form, the CDR3 reads TGTGCCAGCAGCCAAGGGTCGAGTTCAGATACGCAGTATTTT. Its translation is CASSQGSSSDTQYF.

V usage is TRBV25-1 and J usage is TRBJ2-3, with TRBD2 matching 11 bases. V gave up 4 bases and J gave up 1 base; unmatched junction bases: 7. The CDR3 contains 17 residues. Germline V gene lookup returns CDR1 MGHDK and CDR2 SYGVNS. The CDR3 loop is CASSGLAGGRGTDTQYF. CDR3 sequence (DNA): TGTGCCAGCAGTGGGCTAGCGGGGGGCCGGGGCACAGATACGCAGTATTTT.

The sample holds a few counts of this clone. The genes are TRBV5-4 and TRBJ1-1; maybe TRBD1 (5 bases). The length of the CDR3 is 16 residues. The germline gives CDR1 SGHNT, CDR2 YYREEE (reference sequence). The ends were cut back, 3 bases at V and 0 bases at J, with 15 bases in the middle. The CDR3 sequence: CASSSKGRAMNTEAFF. The CDR3 bases are TGTGCCAGCAGCTCAAAGGGCAGGGCAATGAACACTGAAGCTTTCTTT. The variable domain in full, completed from reference TRBV5-4 and TRBJ1-1, reads ETGVTQSPTHLIKTRGQQVTLRCSSQSGHNTVSWYQQALGQGPQFIFQYYREEENGRGNFPPRFSGLQFPNYSSELNVNALELDDSALYLCASSSKGRAMNTEAFFGQGTRLTVV.

J is TRBJ2-7 and V is TRBV29-1, with TRBD2 matching 10 bases. CDR3 length: 13 amino acids. Germline trimming cut 7 bases from V and 2 bases from J; bases unmatched to any gene: 5. Germline V lookup: CDR1 SQVTM, CDR2 ANQGSEA. The CDR3 nucleotides are TGCAGCGCTCGAGCGGGAGGGACCTACGAGCAGTACTTC. This translates into CSARAGGTYEQYF.

The gene calls are TRBV7-2 and TRBJ2-3; TRBD2 might be the D (5 bases). This CDR3 has 14 amino acids. The ends were cut back, 2 bases at V and 4 bases at J, with 10 bases in the middle. Looked up from germline, CDR1 is SGHTA and CDR2 is FQGNSA. The CDR3 region has the DNA TGTGCCAGCAGCTTATTGGCGGGTTCAGATACGCAGTATTTT. Translated, it gives CASSLLAGSDTQYF. The whole variable domain, remainder taken from reference TRBV7-2 and TRBJ2-3, is GAGVSQSPSNKVTEKGKDVELRCDPISGHTALYWYRQSLGQGLEFLIYFQGNSAPDKSGLPSDRFSAERTGGSVSTLTIQRTQQEDSAVYLCASSLLAGSDTQYFGPGTRLTVL.

This chain links TRBV6-2 or TRBV6-3 with TRBJ1-5; 7 nucleotides agree with TRBD1. The CDR3 sequence is 18 residues long. V lost 6 bases to trimming and J lost 0 bases; unmatched junction nucleotides: 14. Germline V gene lookup returns CDR1 MNHEY and CDR2 SVGEGT. In nucleotides, the CDR3 is TGTGCCAGCAGCGACTTGGGACAGAGGCTAAATAGCAATCAGCCCCAGCATTTT. Protein product: CASSDLGQRLNSNQPQHF.

This clone showed up just a few times. This chain links TRBV6-5 with TRBJ1-2; 8 bases agree with TRBD1. Germline loops: CDR1 MNHEY, CDR2 SVGAGI. The CDR3 loop spans 13 amino acids. Trimming cost V 6 bases and J 6 bases; bases outside gene matches: 6. The CDR3 here is CASRDRELDGYTF. DNA for the CDR3: TGTGCCAGCAGGGACAGGGAACTAGATGGCTACACCTTC.

As concerns this clone: At one of its ends the junction is not consistent with the germline gene, which may arise from a read error. The chain couples TRBV7-2 to TRBJ1-2, with 8 bases lining up with TRBD1. CDR3 size: 11 residues. Germline values: CDR1 SGHTA, CDR2 FQGNSA. The CDR3 DNA is TGCCTACAGGGGGACAACTATGGCTACACCTTC. This encodes CLQGDNYGYTF.

The J gene is TRBJ2-7, the V gene TRBV6-5; TRBD2 is a possible D gene (6 bases). Deletions cut 2 bases from V and 4 bases from J, with 15 bases between. The V gene's germline CDR1 is MNHEY and CDR2 SVGAGI. The CDR3 length is 15 residues. CDR3 residues: CASSYVGGRWYEQYF. CDR3 DNA: TGTGCCAGCAGTTACGTCGGGGGTAGATGGTACGAGCAGTACTTC.

The V and J genes are TRBV9 and TRBJ2-3, with D hard to call. The CDR3 is 11 residues long. Germline CDR1 is SGDLS and CDR2 is YYNGEE. V lost 1 base and J lost 7, with 4 bases in between. The CDR3 loop reads CASSVLNTQYF. Written as DNA, the CDR3 is TGTGCCAGCAGCGTACTAAATACGCAGTATTTT.

The J gene is TRBJ2-7, the V gene TRBV7-9, with D unresolved. Germline V gives CDR1 SEHNR, CDR2 FQNEAQ (reference sequence). The ends were cut back, 4 bases at V and 3 bases at J, with 16 bases in the middle. The CDR3 is 15 residues long. CDR3 loop: CASSSTALGHYEQYV. The CDR3 bases are TGTGCCAGCAGCTCCACCGCCTTGGGCCACTACGAGCAGTACGTC.

The chain joins TRBV2 to TRBJ1-4; D gene unclear. CDR3 size: 14 residues. V lost 3 bases, J lost 4 bases, and 9 bases lay in between. Germline V gene sequence: CDR1 SNHLY, CDR2 FYNNEI. CDR3 loop: CASSEARLNEKLFF. CDR3 DNA sequence: TGTGCCAGCAGTGAGGCCAGACTTAATGAAAAACTGTTTTTT.

The chain couples TRBV7-3 to TRBJ1-1; D uncertain. V lost 6 bases, J lost 1 base, and 9 bases lay in between. The CDR3 runs 13 residues. Germline-derived CDR1 and CDR2 are SGHTA and FQGTGA. CDR3 protein: CASRRQPNTEAFF. DNA of the CDR3: TGTGCCAGCAGAAGACAACCGAACACTGAAGCTTTCTTT.

The V and J genes are TRBV3-1 (or the pseudogene TRBV3-2) and TRBJ1-3; D not certain. V lost 2 bases, J lost 0 bases, and 5 bases lay in between. The CDR3 covers 14 residues. Per germline, CDR1 LGHDT and CDR2 YNNKEL (reference sequence). CDR3 sequence (DNA): TGTGCCAGCAGCCAACGACACTCTGGAAACACCATATATTTT. Translating gives CASSQRHSGNTIYF.

The chain joins TRBV5-1 to TRBJ1-6; D might be TRBD1 (5 bases). Deletions cut 4 bases from V and 9 bases from J, with 14 bases between. Germline lookup yields CDR1 SGHRS and CDR2 YFSETQ. This CDR3 region has 14 residues. Here the CDR3 reads CASSPTGEGSPLHF. As DNA, the CDR3 is TGCGCCAGCAGCCCCACGGGGGAAGGTTCACCCCTCCACTTT.

This chain joins TRBV5-1 and TRBJ2-1; D is undetermined. The germline V and J ends were trimmed by 0 bases and 5 bases, with 9 bases remaining between them. The CDR3 totals 14 residues. Per germline, CDR1 SGHRS and CDR2 YFSETQ. The CDR3 nucleotides are TGCGCCAGCAGCTTGGAACCGGTGAACAATGAGCAGTTCTTC. Translating it yields CASSLEPVNNEQFF.

The genes are TRBV14 and TRBJ1-1; 10 nucleotides agree with TRBD1. Losses at the gene ends were 3 bases for V and 10 bases for J; bases not matched to a gene: 11. The CDR3 is 15 amino acids. Germline CDR1 and CDR2: SGHDN and FVKESK. The CDR3 coding sequence is TGTGCCAGCAGCCACGAGACAGGGGGCTGGCCTGGAGCTTTCTTT. Amino acid sequence: CASSHETGGWPGAFF.

V and J are TRBV28 and TRBJ2-2, with 9 bases aligning to TRBD1. Germline V gene sequence: CDR1 MDHEN, CDR2 SYDVKM. The CDR3 has 18 amino acids. Trimming at V came to 6 bases and at J to 5 bases, leaving 16 bases not matched to a gene. The CDR3 DNA follows: TGTGCCAGCAGAACAGCCCACTTCGACAGGGGGGGGACCGGGGAGCTGTTTTTT. Protein sequence: CASRTAHFDRGGTGELFF.